The rows below give T cell receptor beta chains drawn from one sample of a study of shared clonotypes between healthy human individuals. Here immunoSEQ multiplex PCR was the method, and the copy in TCRdb shows in-frame clones only, minus some. The top ten clones hold under 2% of a sample with roughly 2,000,000 clones, around 93% of them seen once. The sample taken for sequencing was naive CD8+ T cells from PBMCs. These receptors all come from a man aged 18 to 30 in good health. Some clones in this sample may be carry-over from other donors' samples. The CDR3 runs from the conserved cysteine through the conserved F or W. D genes are given only for firm matches. Size values are once, few and many counts, or a class for expanded clones, and some rows have none.

j_gene | d_gene | v_gene | len | abundance | CDR3aa | CDR3nt
TRBJ2-7 | TRBD1 | TRBV27 | 15 | NA | CASSIRQGHSYEQYF | TGTGCCAGCAGTATCCGACAGGGGCACTCCTACGAGCAGTACTTC
TRBJ2-1 | NA | TRBV6-5 | 13 | once | CASSPGGVGEQFF | TGTGCCAGCAGTCCTGGGGGAGTAGGTGAGCAGTTCTTC
TRBJ1-2 | TRBD1 | TRBV4-2 | 15 | NA | CASSQEQGLRDGYTF | TGTGCCAGCAGCCAGGAACAGGGGCTTCGCGATGGCTACACCTTC
TRBJ2-1 | TRBD2 | TRBV27 | 17 | NA | CASTPGTSGSIYNEQFF | TGTGCCAGCACCCCGGGGACTAGCGGGAGTATCTACAATGAGCAGTTCTTC
TRBJ1-5 | TRBD1 | TRBV7-9 | 15 | NA | CASRYLQGLDQPQHF | TGTGCCAGCAGGTATCTACAGGGGCTCGATCAGCCCCAGCATTTT
TRBJ2-2 | TRBD1 | TRBV5-4 | 16 | NA | CASSPRDRGSTGELFF | TGTGCCAGCAGCCCACGGGACAGGGGAAGCACCGGGGAGCTGTTTTTT
TRBJ1-1 | NA | TRBV14 | 13 | NA | CASSQADRGEAFF | TGTGCCAGCAGCCAAGCAGACCGGGGGGAAGCTTTCTTT
TRBJ1-1 | TRBD1 | TRBV19 | 15 | NA | CASSILTGINTEAFF | TGTGCCAGTAGTATCTTGACAGGGATAAACACTGAAGCTTTCTTT
TRBJ2-7 | NA | TRBV28 | 12 | NA | CASSFYNYEQYF | TGTGCCAGCAGTTTTTATAACTACGAGCAGTACTTC
TRBJ1-2 | NA | TRBV11-2 | 17 | NA | CASSLNHLRGGDYGYTF | TGTGCCAGCAGCTTAAATCACCTGAGGGGGGGCGACTATGGCTACACCTTC
TRBJ2-7 | NA | TRBV15 | 13 | NA | CATSRSRHYEQYF | TGTGCCACCAGCAGGTCTCGACACTACGAGCAGTACTTC
TRBJ2-5 | NA | TRBV5-5 | 13 | once | CASVVEGVETQYF | TGTGCCAGCGTTGTTGAGGGAGTAGAGACCCAGTACTTC
TRBJ2-6 | NA | TRBV6-5 | 14 | NA | CASSPVSGANVLTF | TGTGCCAGCAGTCCGGTCTCTGGGGCCAACGTCCTGACTTTC
TRBJ1-4 | NA | TRBV28 | 14 | NA | CASSSERGYEKLFF | TGTGCCAGCAGTTCGGAGCGGGGGTATGAAAAACTGTTTTTT
TRBJ2-2 | NA | TRBV27 | 13 | NA | CASSLLGPGELFF | TGTGCCAGCAGTTTATTAGGCCCCGGGGAGCTGTTTTTT
TRBJ2-7 | TRBD2 | TRBV5-1 | 13 | NA | CASSTSGTDEQYF | TGCGCCAGCTCGACTAGCGGGACGGACGAGCAGTACTTC
TRBJ2-7 | NA | TRBV29-1 | 11 | NA | CSVDVGSEQYF | TGCAGCGTGGATGTGGGGAGCGAGCAGTACTTC
TRBJ1-2 | TRBD1 | TRBV19 | 15 | NA | CASSTPSTGSYGYTF | TGTGCCAGTAGTACCCCCTCGACAGGGAGCTATGGCTACACCTTC